This T cell receptor (beta chain) was sequenced for a study of T cells in Graves' hyperthyroidism and ophthalmopathy. After removal of 10 bases from V and 7 bases from J, the junction contained 12 bases not matched to a gene. This CDR3 is built from 13 residues. Germline assignment: CDR1 MDHEN and CDR2 SYDVKM. For this clonotype: Its antigen remains unidentified.

It was RNA transcripts that yielded the amplified TCR beta CDR3 regions. An initial round of RT-PCR targeting the TCR CDR3 relied on the HTBI primer set. MiXCR, applied by TCRdb to the multiplex PCR reads, yields one record per CDR3 protein. The sample consists of about 560,000 distinct CDR3 sequences, approximately 15% of them appearing once. Patients were excluded for uncontrolled infection, other autoimmune disease, pregnancy or lactation. Study-level findings and limits: Onset of ophthalmopathy came a median around 7.1 months after the model predicted it.

This chain joins TRBV28 and TRBJ2-5, with TRBD2 matching 7 bases. This TCR was recovered from a woman aged 18-29 years with Graves' hyperthyroidism. Sequencing input: blood. The DNA of the CDR3 is TGTGCCACTCTACCGGGAGGTTTTGGGACCCAGTACTTC. Its protein product is CATLPGGFGTQYF.